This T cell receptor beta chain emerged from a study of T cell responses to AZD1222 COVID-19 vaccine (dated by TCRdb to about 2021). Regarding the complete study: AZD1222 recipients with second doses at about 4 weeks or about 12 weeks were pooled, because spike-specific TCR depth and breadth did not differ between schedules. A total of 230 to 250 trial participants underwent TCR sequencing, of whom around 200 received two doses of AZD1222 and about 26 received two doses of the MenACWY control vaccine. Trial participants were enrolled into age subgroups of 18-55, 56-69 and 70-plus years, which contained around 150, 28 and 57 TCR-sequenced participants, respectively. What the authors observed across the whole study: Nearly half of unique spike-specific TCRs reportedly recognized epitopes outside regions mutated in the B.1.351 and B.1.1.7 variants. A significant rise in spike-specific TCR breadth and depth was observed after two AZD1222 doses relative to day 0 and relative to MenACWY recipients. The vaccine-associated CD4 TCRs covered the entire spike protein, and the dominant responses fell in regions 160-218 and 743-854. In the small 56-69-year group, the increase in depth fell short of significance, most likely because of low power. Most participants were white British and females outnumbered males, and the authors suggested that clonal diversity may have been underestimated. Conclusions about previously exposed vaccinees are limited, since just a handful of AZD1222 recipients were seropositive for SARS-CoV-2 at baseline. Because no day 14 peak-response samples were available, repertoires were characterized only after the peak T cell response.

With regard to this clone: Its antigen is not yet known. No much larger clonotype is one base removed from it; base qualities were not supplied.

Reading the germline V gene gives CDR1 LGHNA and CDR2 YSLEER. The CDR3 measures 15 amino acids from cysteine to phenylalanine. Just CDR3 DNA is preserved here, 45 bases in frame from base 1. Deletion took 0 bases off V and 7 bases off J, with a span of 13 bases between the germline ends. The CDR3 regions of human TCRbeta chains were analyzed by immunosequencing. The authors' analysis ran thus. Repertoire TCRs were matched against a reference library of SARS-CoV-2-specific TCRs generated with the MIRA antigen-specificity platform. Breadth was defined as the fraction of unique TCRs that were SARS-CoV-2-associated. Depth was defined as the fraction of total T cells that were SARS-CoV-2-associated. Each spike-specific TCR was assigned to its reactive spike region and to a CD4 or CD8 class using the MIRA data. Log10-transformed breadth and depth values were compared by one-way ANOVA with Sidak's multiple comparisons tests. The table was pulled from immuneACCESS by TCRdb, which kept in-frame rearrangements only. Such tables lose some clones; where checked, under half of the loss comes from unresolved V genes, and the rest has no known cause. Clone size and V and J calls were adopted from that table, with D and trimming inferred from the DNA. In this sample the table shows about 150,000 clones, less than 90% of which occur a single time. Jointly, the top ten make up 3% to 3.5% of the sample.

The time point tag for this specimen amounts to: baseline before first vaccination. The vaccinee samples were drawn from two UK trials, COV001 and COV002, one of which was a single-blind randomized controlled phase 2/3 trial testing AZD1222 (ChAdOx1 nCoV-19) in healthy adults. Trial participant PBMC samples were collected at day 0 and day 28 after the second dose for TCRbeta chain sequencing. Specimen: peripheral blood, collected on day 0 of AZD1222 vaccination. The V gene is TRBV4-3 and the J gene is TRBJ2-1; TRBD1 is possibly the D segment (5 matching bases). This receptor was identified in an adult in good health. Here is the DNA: TGCGCCAGCAGCCAAGATCAGGGTAGTGGAAATGAGCAGTTCTTC. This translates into CASSQDQGSGNEQFF.